What follows are 18 T cell receptor beta chains derived from one specimen sequenced in a study of shared clonotypes between healthy human individuals. The protocol was immunoSEQ multiplex PCR, while the TCRdb copy is restricted to in-frame clones and leaves out a portion. The sample lists about 2,500,000 clones; around 90% were seen once. The sample was naive CD4+ T cells sorted from blood. Stated subset: CD45RA+ positively selected. The receptors stem from a man aged 18 to 35 in good health.

This chain connects TRBV5-6 to TRBJ1-3, with 10 nucleotides matching TRBD1. The junction had 4 bases not matched to a gene; V was cut back by 4 bases and J by 3 bases. Per germline, CDR1 SGHDT and CDR2 YYEEEE. The CDR3 spans 15 residues. CDR3 coding DNA: TGTGCCAGCAGCCTTGACAGGGGGCTTGGAAACACCATATATTTT. Amino acids: CASSLDRGLGNTIYF. Together with reference TRBV5-6 and TRBJ1-3, the CDR3 gives the full variable domain: DAGVTQSPTHLIKTRGQQVTLRCSPKSGHDTVSWYQQALGQGPQFIFQYYEEEERQRGNFPDRFSGHQFPNYSSELNVNALLLGDSALYLCASSLDRGLGNTIYFGEGSWLTVV.

The rearrangement links TRBV19 to TRBJ1-2; D ambiguous. Germline V CDR1 and CDR2: LNHDA, SQIVND (reference sequence). The CDR3 runs to 13 residues. Trimming shortened V by 3 bases and J by 7 bases, and 12 bases separated the two germline ends. CDR3 DNA: TGTGCCAGTAGTATCCTCGGGCAAAGTGGCTACACCTTC. Protein: CASSILGQSGYTF. Filled out from reference TRBV19 and TRBJ1-2, the complete variable domain reads DGGITQSPKYLFRKEGQNVTLSCEQNLNHDAMYWYRQDPGQGLRLIYYSQIVNDFQKGDIAEGYSVSREKKESFPLTVTSAQKNPTAFYLCASSILGQSGYTFGSGTRLTVV.

The genes are TRBV5-4 and TRBJ1-6; the match to TRBD1 covers 7 bases. Germline values: CDR1 SGHNT, CDR2 YYREEE (reference sequence). CDR3 size: 17 residues. Trimming removed 4 bases from V and 0 bases from J; junction bases left unmatched: 7. CDR3 in DNA: TGTGCCAGCAGCGGGGGACAGCCCGGCTCCTATAATTCACCCCTCCACTTT. It codes for CASSGGQPGSYNSPLHF. Based on the CDR3 plus reference TRBV5-4 and TRBJ1-6, the full variable domain is ETGVTQSPTHLIKTRGQQVTLRCSSQSGHNTVSWYQQALGQGPQFIFQYYREEENGRGNFPPRFSGLQFPNYSSELNVNALELDDSALYLCASSGGQPGSYNSPLHFGNGTRLTVT.

The CDR3 protein is CASRGTGQRNSPLHF. The CDR3 bases are TGTGCCAGCAGGGGGACAGGTCAAAGGAATTCACCCCTCCACTTT. The gene calls are TRBV2 and TRBJ1-6, with 8 bases that match TRBD1. Per germline, CDR1 SNHLY and CDR2 FYNNEI. This CDR3 has 15 amino acids. V was pared by 6 bases and J by 7 bases, with 8 bases of the junction left unmatched.

The J gene is TRBJ1-2, the V gene TRBV29-1, with no clear D. From germline, CDR1 is SQVTM and CDR2 ANQGSEA. V was clipped by 5 bases and J by 13 bases, with 11 bases between them. The CDR3 is 9 residues long. The CDR3 coding sequence is TGCAGCGTTAGCGAGGGTGCCACCTTC. Its protein product is CSVSEGATF. The whole variable domain, remainder taken from reference TRBV29-1 and TRBJ1-2, is SAVISQKPSRDICQRGTSLTIQCQVDSQVTMMFWYRQQPGQSLTLIATANQGSEATYESGFVIDKFPISRPNLTFSTLTVSNMSPEDSSIYLCSVSEGATFGSGTRLTVV.

The genes are TRBV2 and TRBJ2-5, with 9 bases identical to TRBD1. The germline V gene encodes CDR1 SNHLY and CDR2 FYNNEI. V gave up 8 bases and J gave up 3 bases; unmatched junction bases: 4. The CDR3 is 13 residues long. Here the CDR3 DNA reads TGTGCCAGCCATGACAGGGGGAAAGAGACCCAGTACTTC. This sequence encodes CASHDRGKETQYF. Complete variable domain (other parts from reference TRBV2 and TRBJ2-5): EPEVTQTPSHQVTQMGQEVILRCVPISNHLYFYWYRQILGQKVEFLVSFYNNEISEKSEIFDDQFSVERPDGSNFTLKIRSTKLEDSAMYFCASHDRGKETQYFGPGTRLLVL.

The table lists this clone with a count of one. Other DNA sequences from this sample encode an identical CDR3 as well. V and J are TRBV7-9 and TRBJ2-7; 12 bases map to TRBD2. The V and J ends lost 5 bases and 4 bases, in that order; junction bases with no gene match: 3. Germline V CDR1 and CDR2: SEHNR, FQNEAQ (reference sequence). The CDR3 has 14 residues. CDR3 loop: CASSPGLAGYEQYF. In DNA form, the CDR3 reads TGTGCCAGCAGCCCTGGACTAGCGGGGTACGAGCAGTACTTC.

This chain links TRBV6-6 with TRBJ2-7, with D possibly being TRBD1 (6 bases). Germline CDR1 is MNHNY and CDR2 is SVGAGI (reference sequence). There are 13 residues in the CDR3. Trimming left V 5 bases short and J 7 bases short, with 15 bases between. DNA for the CDR3: TGTGCCAGCAGTACGGGGACAACTCAAGAGCAGTACTTC. This encodes CASSTGTTQEQYF.

The chain recombines TRBV7-2 with TRBJ2-2; possibly TRBD2 for D (6 bases). The germline gives CDR1 SGHTA, CDR2 FQGNSA. Trimming shortened V by 6 bases and J by 0 bases, and 14 bases separated the two germline ends. The CDR3 covers 16 residues. As DNA, the CDR3 is TGTGCCAGCAGACGGCCGGGACTCCCGAACACCGGGGAGCTGTTTTTT. This translates into CASRRPGLPNTGELFF.

J is TRBJ2-7 and V is TRBV7-3; either TRBD1 or TRBD2 may fit D (5 bases each). The V end was cut by 5 bases, the J end by 3 bases, with 14 bases between. This CDR3 region has 14 residues. Germline V gene sequence: CDR1 SGHTA, CDR2 FQGTGA. CDR3 bases: TGTGCCAGCAGCGCGACCCGGGACCACTACGAGCAGTACTTC. Translation: CASSATRDHYEQYF.

The chain employs TRBV7-9 and TRBJ2-3, with 10 bases aligning to TRBD2. This CDR3 comprises 17 residues. V lost 5 bases and J lost 3; bases outside the gene matches: 11. Germline-derived CDR1 and CDR2 are SEHNR and FQNEAQ (reference sequence). The CDR3 nucleotides read TGTGCCAGCAGCCCATTCGCGCTAGCGGGGGCAACAGATACGCAGTATTTT. Protein product: CASSPFALAGATDTQYF.

This sequence joins TRBV18 and TRBJ2-7; D gene unclear. V was clipped by 5 bases and J by 2 bases, with 16 bases between them. The CDR3 is 15 residues long. Per the germline V gene, CDR1 is KGHSH and CDR2 is LQKENI. The CDR3 is CASSERPTVAYEQYF. CDR3 sequence (DNA): TGTGCCAGCTCAGAACGCCCGACGGTCGCCTACGAGCAGTACTTC.

This clone was seen only once. The identical CDR3 is also encoded by other nucleotide sequences in the sample. The V call is TRBV5-1, the J call TRBJ2-7; 7 bases are shared with TRBD1. This CDR3 has 13 residues. V was pared by 0 bases and J by 6 bases, with 3 bases of the junction left unmatched. The germline CDR1 and CDR2 sequences are SGHRS and YFSETQ. CDR3 sequence reads: CASSLEGASEQYF. The CDR3 DNA reads TGCGCCAGCAGCTTGGAGGGGGCCTCCGAGCAGTACTTC.

V is TRBV30 and J is TRBJ1-2; D unresolved. V was pared by 3 bases and J by 8 bases, with 19 bases between. Germline assignment: CDR1 GTSNPN and CDR2 SVGIG (reference sequence). This CDR3 contains 14 residues. CDR3 in amino acids: CAWSVEGRWGGYTF. CDR3 nucleotides: TGTGCCTGGAGCGTCGAAGGAAGGTGGGGAGGCTACACCTTC.

This chain joins TRBV30 and TRBJ2-3; D remains unclear. The germline gives CDR1 GTSNPN, CDR2 SVGIG (reference sequence). This CDR3 spans 14 amino acids. Trimming stripped 7 bases from V and 4 bases from J, with 18 bases between. The CDR3 reads CASTGQPGPDTQYF. The CDR3 region has the DNA TGTGCCTCGACCGGGCAGCCCGGACCAGATACGCAGTATTTT.

The chain combines TRBV28 with TRBJ1-2; no definite D call. CDR1 MDHEN and CDR2 SYDVKM come from the germline V gene. The CDR3 sequence is 12 residues long. The CDR3 region has the DNA TGTGCGACGTCGTTAGAGGGCTATGGCTACACCTTC. Amino acids: CATSLEGYGYTF.

The V and J genes are TRBV9 and TRBJ1-1, with 9 positions matching TRBD1. V lost 0 bases and J lost 7; bases outside the gene matches: 7. The CDR3 spans 15 residues. CDR1 and CDR2 (germline): SGDLS, YYNGEE. CDR3 bases: TGTGCCAGCAGCGTAGCGGAAGTGGGACAGGGTGAAGCTTTCTTT. Encoded protein: CASSVAEVGQGEAFF.

This chain connects TRBV18 to TRBJ2-7; D remains unclear. This CDR3 contains 13 residues. Germline V gene data show CDR1 as KGHSH and CDR2 as LQKENI. V was pared by 4 bases and J by 3 bases, with 10 bases between. In DNA, the CDR3 is TGTGCCAGCTCACGCACTGACGGCTACGAGCAGTACTTC. Its protein is CASSRTDGYEQYF.